The clone carrying this T cell receptor (beta chain) was found a few times. Its antigen is still unknown. The entry originates in a study of T cells in Graves' hyperthyroidism and ophthalmopathy. Points from the study as a whole: Separation of ophthalmopathy from stable hyperthyroidism was achieved by a 13 V-J model.

The CDR3 spans 15 residues. Trimming took 4 bases from V and 0 from J, leaving 12 bases between them. CDR1 and CDR2 (germline): MGHDK, SYGVNS. Researchers amplified the TCR beta CDR3 regions from RNA transcripts. The primer set for the first-round RT-PCR of the TCR CDR3 was HTBI. MiXCR, applied by TCRdb to the multiplex PCR reads, yields one record per CDR3 protein. The sample has 450,000 to 500,000 distinct CDR3 sequences, about 22% seen once. The material sequenced was blood. The chain uses TRBV25-1 and TRBJ1-2; perhaps TRBD1 as D (6 bases). This sequence originates from a woman aged 70 to 79 with Graves' ophthalmopathy. Written as DNA, the CDR3 is TGTGCCAGCAGTGGAATACAGGGAGCTAACTATGGCTACACCTTC. Protein sequence: CASSGIQGANYGYTF.